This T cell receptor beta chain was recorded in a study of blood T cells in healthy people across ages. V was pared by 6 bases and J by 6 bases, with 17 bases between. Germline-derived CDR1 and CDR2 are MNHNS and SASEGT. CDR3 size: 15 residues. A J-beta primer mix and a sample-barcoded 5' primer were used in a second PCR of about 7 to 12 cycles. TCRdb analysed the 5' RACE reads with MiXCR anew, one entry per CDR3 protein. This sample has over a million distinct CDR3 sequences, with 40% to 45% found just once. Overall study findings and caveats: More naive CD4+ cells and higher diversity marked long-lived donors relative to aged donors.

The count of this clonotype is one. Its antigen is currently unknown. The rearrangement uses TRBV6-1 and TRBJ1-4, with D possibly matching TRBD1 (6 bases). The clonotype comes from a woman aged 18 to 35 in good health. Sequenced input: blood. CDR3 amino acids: CASRAPAGAHEKLFF. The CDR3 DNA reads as TGTGCCAGCAGGGCCCCGGCAGGGGCCCATGAAAAACTGTTTTTT.